The 14 T cell receptor beta chains below were found in one sample sequenced in a study of blood T cells in healthy people across ages. A sample-barcoded 5' primer and a J-beta primer mix were used in a second PCR of about 7 to 11 cycles. TCRdb redid the calling of the 5' RACE reads with MiXCR, one entry per CDR3 protein. The sample yields hundreds of thousands of distinct CDR3 sequences, roughly 32% seen once. The sequencing sample was made of blood. The receptors were gathered from an elderly woman in good health.

The chain combines TRBV20-1 with TRBJ1-2, with D uncertain. Trimming took 2 bases from V and 0 from J, leaving 16 bases between them. The CDR3 consists of 16 residues. CDR1 is DFQATT and CDR2 is SNEGSKA in the germline V gene (reference sequence). The CDR3 coding sequence is TGCAGTGCTAGACGTCTGATCGAGGGCTCTAACTATGGCTACACCTTC. It is translated as CSARRLIEGSNYGYTF.

This clonotype occurred many times. The chain links TRBV29-1 to TRBJ2-3, with D tentatively TRBD2 (5 bases). The CDR3 length is 12 residues. Trimming shortened V by 8 bases and J by 5 bases, and 14 bases separated the two germline ends. Germline V gene sequence: CDR1 SQVTM, CDR2 ANQGSEA. The CDR3 sequence: CSSTREGDTQYF. In nucleotides, the CDR3 is TGCAGCTCCACCCGGGAAGGAGATACGCAGTATTTT.

There are many counts of this clonotype. The chain links TRBV7-6 to TRBJ2-7; D unresolved. V shed 6 bases and J shed 6 bases, with 12 bases lying between them. The CDR3 is made up of 12 amino acids. Germline loops: CDR1 SGHVS, CDR2 FNYEAQ. This CDR3 reads CASSQTTGEQYF. CDR3 DNA: TGTGCCAGCAGTCAAACTACTGGCGAGCAGTACTTC. Variable domain in full (rest from reference TRBV7-6 and TRBJ2-7): GAGVSQSPRYKVTKRGQDVALRCDPISGHVSLYWYRQALGQGPEFLTYFNYEAQQDKSGLPNDRFSAERPEGSISTLTIQRTEQRDSAMYRCASSQTTGEQYFGPGTRLTVT.

V is TRBV28 and J is TRBJ2-3; 9 bases map to TRBD1. The CDR3 is made up of 15 amino acids. The V and J ends lost 8 bases and 3 bases, in that order; junction bases with no gene match: 9. Germline loops: CDR1 MDHEN, CDR2 SYDVKM. DNA of the CDR3: TGTGCCAGCGGGGAGGACAGGGGTGGAACAGATACGCAGTATTTT. It yields the protein CASGEDRGGTDTQYF.

In this sample, this clonotype turned up a few times. The rearrangement uses TRBV20-1 and TRBJ1-6, with D possibly being TRBD1 (5 bases). V lost 6 bases and J 8 bases, leaving 23 bases between the germline ends. Germline CDR1 and CDR2: DFQATT and SNEGSKA (reference sequence). This CDR3 comprises 16 residues. The CDR3 loop is CSAPGSQGIGDSPLHF. CDR3 nucleotide sequence: TGCAGTGCGCCCGGTAGCCAGGGTATTGGGGATTCACCCCTCCACTTT.

V and J are TRBV7-2 and TRBJ2-1; a possible D gene is TRBD1 (6 bases). Germline-derived CDR1 and CDR2 are SGHTA and FQGNSA. V was cut by 5 bases and J by 4 bases, with 15 bases left in between. The CDR3 is 15 amino acids. The chain's CDR3 is CASSRDIRSYNEQFF. CDR3 in DNA: TGTGCCAGCAGCCGGGACATCCGCAGTTACAATGAGCAGTTCTTC. The full variable domain, in which reference TRBV7-2 and TRBJ2-1 provide the parts outside the CDR3, is GAGVSQSPSNKVTEKGKDVELRCDPISGHTALYWYRQSLGQGLEFLIYFQGNSAPDKSGLPSDRFSAERTGGSVSTLTIQRTQQEDSAVYLCASSRDIRSYNEQFFGPGTRLTVL.

Comments on this clonotype: A clone one base away is much larger, so this may be a read error. The rearrangement joins TRBV27 to TRBJ1-1; possibly TRBD1 for D (5 bases). CDR1 is MNHEY and CDR2 is SMNVEV in the germline V gene (reference sequence). The CDR3 has 16 amino acids. Deletions cut 5 bases from V and 3 bases from J, with 19 bases between. The DNA for the CDR3 is TGTGCCAGCAGTCCATACACGGGACGGGGTCACACTGAAGCTTTCTTT. It codes for CASSPYTGRGHTEAFF.

The chain uses TRBV28 and TRBJ1-1; D gene unclear. This CDR3 is built from 15 residues. Looked up from germline, CDR1 is MDHEN and CDR2 is SYDVKM. The V end lost 8 bases, the J end lost 3 bases, and 19 bases lay between the germline ends. CDR3 sequence: CASRVAGRVYTEAFF. CDR3 in DNA: TGTGCCAGCCGAGTAGCGGGGAGAGTTTACACTGAAGCTTTCTTT.

The chain joins TRBV6-5 to TRBJ1-1, with D tentatively TRBD1 (5 bases). Germline V lookup: CDR1 MNHEY, CDR2 SVGAGI. The ends were cut back, 5 bases at V and 6 bases at J, with 22 bases in the middle. CDR3 length: 16 amino acids. CDR3 nucleotide sequence: TGTGCCAGCAGTCGAATAACGGGACTCACGATGGCTGAAGCTTTCTTT. Translated: CASSRITGLTMAEAFF.

This clonotype was detected once. The J gene is TRBJ2-1, the V gene TRBV7-2, with a possible D match to TRBD1 (6 bases). CDR1 is SGHTA, CDR2 FQGNSA, per germline. The CDR3 runs 14 residues. Trimming took 6 bases from V and 7 from J, leaving 16 bases between them. In nucleotides, the CDR3 is TGTGCCAGCAGGGCAGGGGCAGGGAAGAATGAGCAGTTCTTC. It codes for CASRAGAGKNEQFF.

As for this clonotype: A read error may explain this, as a much larger clone is one base away. Lacking the conserved final phenylalanine or tryptophan, this CDR3 likely reflects a read error. The V gene is TRBV10-3, the J gene TRBJ1-1, with D perhaps matching TRBD1 (6 bases). This CDR3 spans 13 amino acids. The germline CDR1 and CDR2 sequences are ENHRY and SYGVKD. The V end lost 6 bases, the J end lost 7 bases, and 15 bases lay between the germline ends. This chain's CDR3 is CAIRRTGSGEAFC. CDR3 coding DNA: TGTGCCATCAGACGTACAGGGTCTGGTGAAGCTTTCTGT.

Comment on this clonotype: This clone may be a read error of a much larger clone one base away. J is TRBJ2-7 and V is TRBV20-1, with 10 bases that match TRBD1. Germline V gene sequence: CDR1 DFQATT, CDR2 SNEGSKA (reference sequence). CDR3 length equals 15 residues. V lost 5 bases to trimming and J lost 3 bases; unmatched junction nucleotides: 10. CDR3 loop: CSAQSRDRGSYEQYF. In DNA, the CDR3 is TGCAGTGCTCAAAGCCGGGACAGGGGAAGCTACGAGCAGTACTTC.

Points on this clonotype: This could be a read error, since a much larger clone is one nucleotide away. The chain uses TRBV30 and TRBJ2-1; D remains ambiguous. V was clipped by 0 bases and J by 10 bases, with 7 bases between them. The germline gives CDR1 GTSNPN, CDR2 SVGIG (reference sequence). This CDR3 contains 11 residues. The CDR3 protein is CAWSVCEEQFF. The CDR3 DNA sequence: TGTGCCTGGAGTGTATGTGAGGAGCAGTTCTTC.

The gene calls are TRBV20-1 and TRBJ2-1; 8 positions agree with TRBD2. V dropped 3 bases and J dropped 10; count of bases not matched to a gene: 11. The germline gives CDR1 DFQATT, CDR2 SNEGSKA (reference sequence). The CDR3 covers 14 residues. The CDR3 nucleotides are TGCAGTGCTAGTAATTTAGCGGGGTCCTGCGAGCAGTTCTTC. Translated, it gives CSASNLAGSCEQFF.